The sequence of this T cell receptor (beta chain) was determined in a study of post-analysis software for immune sequencing data (dated by TCRdb to about 2015). With respect to the entire study: Recorded disease courses included relapsing-remitting, secondary progressive and progressive-relapsing multiple sclerosis, with some patients lacking subtype annotation. The patient repertoires were set against 10 or so previously published healthy control repertoires from donors whose ages ranged from roughly 6 to 25 years. A subset of samples was prepared in parallel using single-end sample barcoding, then pooled and co-amplified after Illumina adapter ligation.

To prepare the library, PCR was applied. The reads were generated on an Illumina HiSeq 2500. Unique molecular identifiers were incorporated into TCR beta cDNA libraries to reduce PCR and sequencing biases. About 500,000 cDNA molecules were obtained per 1 to 10 million input T cells, so each molecule approximated one T cell. The same protocol used for the earlier healthy control dataset was applied to prepare and sequence the patient libraries. Samples belonging to the same batch were prepared together, multiplexed and sequenced on a shared HiSeq lane. In the source study's methods: MIGEC was used to process the raw barcoded reads, and molecular identifier groups with only a single read were discarded before consensus assembly and CDR3 extraction. VDJtools was used for post-analysis of the clonotype tables, with diversity normalized by down-sampling every dataset to the smallest sample size. To correct batch-related cross-sample contamination, repertoire overlap clustering matched CDR3 amino acid sequences but not nucleotide sequences. TCRdb reprocessed the public reads (quality trimming at Q25 with fastp, clone calling with MiXCR) and kept in-frame beta chains. Merged by CDR3 protein, the rows form single entries marked with the most common genes and DNA. The V and J calls reflect TCRdb's pipeline rather than the authors' work. The sample table lists roughly 730,000 distinct CDR3 sequences, approximately 30% of them with a count of one. Roughly 0.53% of the sample is held by the ten biggest clonotypes.

This clonotype was seen repeatedly, ten times or more. Which antigen it targets is not known. No base-level quality is on record; no much larger clone is a single base apart. Summary of the overall study and its limitations: Significantly higher frequencies in patients than in controls were found for roughly 5 TRBV segments, including TRBV5-6, TRBV5-1 and TRBV20-1. The multiple sclerosis patient group was slightly younger than the control group. Direct clustering with F measure showed strong co-clustering of samples prepared in the same batch, prompting a batch-effect correction. Compared with controls, multiple sclerosis patients had significantly lower normalized Chao1 diversity, a finding suggesting substantial peripheral T-cell clonal expansion.

To demonstrate the VDJtools post-analysis software, TCR beta repertoires were profiled from the peripheral blood of more than 10 young patients with multiple sclerosis. The multiple sclerosis patients were children and adolescents between 6 and 15 years of age. Ends trimmed: V by 6 bases, J by 5 bases; bases unmatched to a gene: 10. The CDR3 contains 14 residues, cysteine and phenylalanine counted. The sequence is cut down to CDR3 DNA, 42 bases in frame from base 1. The material sequenced was blood. This sequence was found in a girl between 10 and 17 years old with multiple sclerosis. This sequence uses TRBV12-3 or TRBV12-4 and TRBJ2-7; a stretch of 7 junction bases matches TRBD2. In nucleotide form, the sequence is TGTGCCAGCAGAGTAGCGGGTGTGGCTCACGAGCAGTACTTC. Translated, it reads CASRVAGVAHEQYF.